The 28 T cell receptor beta chains listed next were all sequenced from one sample in a study of low-dose radiotherapy and immunotherapy resistance in tumors. Covering alpha and beta chains, TRAV- and TRBV-specific primers were used for the first-strand cDNA. The PCR that amplified TCRs ran for 20 cycles, relying on a constant-region primer and a V-primer adapter. Via MiXCR, TCRdb re-called the reads, giving one row per CDR3 protein. The sample carries 65,000 to 100,000 distinct CDR3 sequences, around 17% recorded once. Time point here: before trial treatment. Sequencing used PBMCs, obtained before treatment. The source is a male donor with prostate cancer.

This clonotype was detected ten times or more. The chain has TRBV3-1 and TRBJ1-6; a possible D gene is TRBD1 (6 bases). Trimming removed 2 bases at V and 7 bases at J, with 9 bases between. This CDR3 comprises 14 residues. The germline V gene encodes CDR1 LGHDT and CDR2 YNNKEL (reference sequence). The CDR3 reads CASSQQGGNSPLHF. CDR3 sequence (DNA): TGTGCCAGCAGCCAACAAGGGGGGAATTCACCCCTCCACTTT.

About this clonotype: With a far larger clone one base away, a read error is the likely cause. The chain carries TRBV6-1 and TRBJ1-1, with D maybe TRBD1 (5 bases). In germline, CDR1 is MNHNS, CDR2 SASEGT. This CDR3 spans 13 amino acids. V gave up 6 bases and J gave up 4 bases, with 12 bases separating them. The CDR3 coding sequence is TGTGCCAGCAGCCCCCCGGGGGGCACTGAAGCTTTCTTT. It translates to CASSPPGGTEAFF.

The table lists this clonotype with many counts. The chain carries TRBV2 and TRBJ1-5; tentatively, D is TRBD1 (5 bases). Germline V gene lookup returns CDR1 SNHLY and CDR2 FYNNEI. The germline V and J ends were trimmed by 1 base and 1 base, with 8 bases remaining between them. This CDR3 comprises 15 residues. The CDR3 sequence is CASSEGAGSNQPQHF. The CDR3 DNA reads TGTGCCAGCAGTGAAGGGGCAGGGAGCAATCAGCCCCAGCATTTT.

Many counts were recorded for this clonotype. V and J are TRBV6-4 and TRBJ2-1; D ambiguous. The V gene lost 3 bases and the J gene lost 0 bases, with 9 bases spanning the gap. CDR1 MRHNA and CDR2 SNTAGT come from the germline V gene. The CDR3 totals 15 residues. The CDR3 is CASSEQLSSYNEQFF. The DNA for the CDR3 is TGTGCCAGCAGTGAACAGTTGAGCTCCTACAATGAGCAGTTCTTC.

The CDR3, as DNA: TGTGCCAGCAGTGGCAGACAGGATCAAGAGACCCAGTACTTC. Amino acids: CASSGRQDQETQYF. This chain connects TRBV27 to TRBJ2-5, with D maybe TRBD1 (6 bases). The CDR3 consists of 14 residues. Germline V lookup: CDR1 MNHEY, CDR2 SMNVEV (reference sequence). V shed 5 bases and J shed 2 bases, with 12 bases lying between them.

A remark on this clonotype: One end of the junction does not line up with germline, which may come from a read error. The V gene is TRBV29-1, the J gene TRBJ1-5, with TRBD1 matching 10 bases. CDR3 length: 12 residues. CDR1 is SQVTM, CDR2 ANQGSEA, per germline. The CDR3 is CGTGEPNQPQHF. In DNA, the CDR3 is TGTGGGACAGGGGAACCCAATCAGCCCCAGCATTTT.

This clonotype has at least ten counts. This chain links TRBV19 with TRBJ2-7; D may be TRBD1 (6 bases). Germline CDR1 reads LNHDA; CDR2 reads SQIVND (reference sequence). The CDR3 totals 14 residues. Trimming took 3 bases from V and 6 from J, leaving 15 bases between them. The CDR3 sequence: CASSIRGHSREQYF. The CDR3 nucleotides are TGTGCCAGTAGTATTCGGGGACATTCACGCGAGCAGTACTTC.

There are many counts of this clonotype. The rearrangement uses TRBV5-1 and TRBJ2-1, with TRBD1 matching 10 bases. CDR1 is SGHRS, CDR2 YFSETQ, per germline. This CDR3 is built from 15 residues. J was trimmed by 4 bases and V by 4 bases; bases with no gene match: 5. Here the CDR3 reads CASSPGQGGYNEQFF. The CDR3 DNA is TGCGCCAGCAGCCCCGGACAGGGGGGATACAATGAGCAGTTCTTC.

The V call is TRBV10-3, the J call TRBJ2-7; TRBD2 agrees at 8 bases. Germline V gene sequence: CDR1 ENHRY, CDR2 SYGVKD. This CDR3 is built from 14 residues. Trimming took 8 bases from V and 3 from J; bases not matched to a gene: 9. The CDR3 region is CAIRTAGDHYEQYF. The DNA for the CDR3 is TGTGCCATCCGCACAGCGGGGGACCACTACGAGCAGTACTTC.

This clonotype was seen repeatedly, ten times or more. The chain combines TRBV20-1 with TRBJ2-3; D is uncertain. This CDR3 is 14 amino acids long. CDR1 DFQATT and CDR2 SNEGSKA come from the germline V gene (reference sequence). V shed 4 bases and J shed 4 bases, with 15 bases lying between them. This CDR3 reads CSATGPQRADTQYF. DNA for the CDR3: TGCAGTGCTACGGGCCCCCAAAGGGCAGATACGCAGTATTTT.

This clonotype was seen a handful of times. V is TRBV11-2 and J is TRBJ2-1; D tentatively fits TRBD1 or TRBD2 (5 bases each). Trimming took 5 bases from V and 1 from J, leaving 18 bases between them. The CDR3 totals 17 residues. Germline CDR1 is SGHAT and CDR2 is FQNNGV. CDR3: CASSPPRGDLSYNEQFF. The CDR3 region has the DNA TGTGCCAGCAGCCCTCCCCGAGGGGACCTTTCCTACAATGAGCAGTTCTTC.

This clonotype has a count of ten or more. The rearrangement links TRBV6-2 or TRBV6-3 to TRBJ2-1; no clear D. The CDR3 totals 11 residues. The germline V gene encodes CDR1 MNHEY and CDR2 SVGEGT. V dropped 6 bases and J dropped 8 bases, with 8 bases sitting between them. The CDR3 nucleotides are TGTGCCAGCAGCCGGGTCGATGAGCAGTTCTTC. The encoded protein is CASSRVDEQFF.

This clonotype was seen repeatedly, ten times or more. V gene TRBV5-1 combines with J gene TRBJ2-3; the match to TRBD2 covers 9 bases. The V segment lost 5 bases and the J segment 1 base; nucleotides outside the gene matches: 2. Germline loops: CDR1 SGHRS, CDR2 YFSETQ. The CDR3 has 14 residues. CDR3 in DNA: TGCGCCAGCAGGCGGGGGGGGGGCACAGATACGCAGTATTTT. Translation: CASRRGGGTDTQYF.

This clonotype has ten or more counts. The rearrangement joins TRBV5-1 to TRBJ2-7; TRBD1 might be the D (5 bases). V lost 0 bases, J lost 0 bases, and 13 bases lay in between. Germline lookup yields CDR1 SGHRS and CDR2 YFSETQ. This CDR3 comprises 16 residues. The CDR3 spells CASSLVGLPDSYEQYF. The CDR3, as DNA: TGCGCCAGCAGCTTGGTGGGGCTACCAGACTCCTACGAGCAGTACTTC.

The V and J genes are TRBV19 and TRBJ2-1; TRBD1 might be the D (5 bases). Trimming stripped 5 bases from V and 10 bases from J, with 12 bases between. The CDR3 has 12 amino acids. Germline V lookup: CDR1 LNHDA, CDR2 SQIVND (reference sequence). The DNA of the CDR3 is TGTGCCAGTAGTTCCGACAGCGACGAGCAGTTCTTC. The encoded protein is CASSSDSDEQFF.

This clonotype was counted many times. The CDR3 DNA reads TGTGCCAGCAGTGAAGTCGTCCAGCAGTTCTTC. It specifies CASSEVVQQFF. The genes are TRBV2 and TRBJ2-1; D is unresolved. With 1 base removed from V and 11 bases from J, the gap between germline ends came to 6 bases. The germline V gene encodes CDR1 SNHLY and CDR2 FYNNEI. The CDR3 extends over 11 amino acids.

Many counts were recorded for this clonotype. This rearrangement joins TRBV19 to TRBJ2-2; D is uncertain. In germline, CDR1 is LNHDA, CDR2 SQIVND (reference sequence). The CDR3 is made up of 15 amino acids. V lost 3 bases, J lost 0 bases, and 8 bases lay in between. The CDR3 nucleotides read TGTGCCAGTAGTATCCTAGAGCCGAACACCGGGGAGCTGTTTTTT. It encodes CASSILEPNTGELFF.

The rearrangement uses TRBV6-2 or TRBV6-3 and TRBJ2-2, with TRBD1 identical over 7 bases. In germline, CDR1 is MNHEY, CDR2 SVGEGT. The CDR3 loop spans 17 amino acids. V dropped 5 bases and J dropped 4; count of bases not matched to a gene: 13. CDR3 sequence: CASSALPSTGITGELFF. CDR3 coding DNA: TGTGCCAGCAGTGCTTTACCCTCGACAGGGATCACCGGGGAGCTGTTTTTT.

This sequence joins TRBV5-1 and TRBJ1-6; D possibly corresponds to TRBD1 (5 bases). This CDR3 comprises 15 residues. The V gene lost 3 bases and the J gene lost 4 bases, with 11 bases spanning the gap. Germline V gene lookup returns CDR1 SGHRS and CDR2 YFSETQ. The CDR3 coding sequence is TGCGCCAGCAGCTGGGGGTCCAGGTATAATTCACCCCTCCACTTT. Residues: CASSWGSRYNSPLHF.

This clonotype was detected many times. The chain recombines TRBV6-8 with TRBJ2-3, with TRBD2 identical over 12 bases. There are 15 residues in the CDR3. Germline V CDR1 and CDR2: MNHGY, SAAAGT. V trimming: 6 bases; J trimming: 4 bases; junction bases outside the gene matches: 5. CDR3 nucleotide sequence: TGTGCCAGCAGCCTAGCGGGGGGGCCCGCAGATACGCAGTATTTT. Translated, it gives CASSLAGGPADTQYF.

This clonotype was found many times. This sequence joins TRBV2 and TRBJ1-6; D is perhaps TRBD1 (6 bases). This CDR3 is 13 amino acids long. Germline lookup yields CDR1 SNHLY and CDR2 FYNNEI. Trimming stripped 4 bases from V and 8 bases from J, with 9 bases between. CDR3 region: CASSVAGDSPLHF. DNA for the CDR3: TGTGCCAGCAGTGTTGCAGGGGATTCACCCCTCCACTTT.

This clonotype has at least ten counts. The chain carries TRBV20-1 and TRBJ2-1; D is uncertain. With 8 bases removed from V and 9 bases from J, the gap between germline ends came to 17 bases. Per germline, CDR1 DFQATT and CDR2 SNEGSKA (reference sequence). The CDR3 loop spans 12 amino acids. CDR3 region: CSTSVRQTEQFF. The CDR3 nucleotides read TGCAGTACATCCGTAAGGCAGACTGAGCAGTTCTTC.

This clonotype was observed at least ten times. The chain carries TRBV4-1 and TRBJ1-1; no reliable D call. CDR1 and CDR2 (germline): MGHRA, YSYEKL. The CDR3 is 13 residues long. V was shortened by 3 bases and J by 7 bases, with 12 bases between the two germline ends. CDR3 loop: CASSHRTQFEAFF. DNA for the CDR3: TGCGCCAGCAGCCACAGGACCCAATTTGAAGCTTTCTTT.

This clonotype was observed at least ten times. Here the CDR3 DNA reads TGTGCCAGCAGAAGGGGGGGGGACAACTACGAGCAGTACTTC. Translation: CASRRGGDNYEQYF. The V and J genes are TRBV6-5 and TRBJ2-7, with a tentative D call TRBD2 (7 bases). There are 14 residues in the CDR3. Trimming took 6 bases from V and 3 from J, leaving 15 bases between them. The germline V gene has CDR1 MNHEY and CDR2 SVGAGI.

This sequence joins TRBV14 and TRBJ1-2; no reliable D call. Germline V gives CDR1 SGHDN, CDR2 FVKESK. The CDR3 extends over 14 amino acids. Trimming took 0 bases from V and 8 from J, leaving 13 bases between them. CDR3 loop: CASSQDRGFGGYTF. CDR3 nucleotides: TGTGCCAGCAGCCAAGATCGTGGCTTCGGGGGCTACACCTTC.

The table lists this clonotype with many counts. V gene TRBV6-2 or TRBV6-3 combines with J gene TRBJ2-1; D is undetermined. Germline loops: CDR1 MNHEY, CDR2 SVGEGT. V lost 6 bases and J 5 bases, leaving 8 bases between the germline ends. CDR3 length equals 12 residues. Written as DNA, the CDR3 is TGTGCCAGCAGCCGCCTGAACAATGAGCAGTTCTTC. Translated, it gives CASSRLNNEQFF.

In its sample, this clonotype was seen many times. J is TRBJ1-5 and V is TRBV2, with 9 bases aligning to TRBD1. This CDR3 comprises 16 residues. The V gene's germline CDR1 is SNHLY and CDR2 FYNNEI. The trim removed 3 bases at V and 0 bases at J, leaving 3 bases unmatched. This chain's CDR3 is CASSDGTGYSNQPQHF. Here the CDR3 DNA reads TGTGCCAGCAGTGATGGGACAGGGTATAGCAATCAGCCCCAGCATTTT.

The sample holds many counts of this clonotype. The CDR3 sequence: CASSAGGPEAFF. DNA for the CDR3: TGTGCCAGCAGTGCCGGAGGACCCGAAGCTTTCTTT. The genes are TRBV2 and TRBJ1-1; the D is unclear. Germline V gene sequence: CDR1 SNHLY, CDR2 FYNNEI. The CDR3 runs to 12 residues. Trimming cost V 4 bases and J 8 bases, with 11 bases left between them.